This T cell receptor (beta chain) was identified in a study of OX40 agonist ivuxolimab in advanced cancers. Study information: Three patients got partial responses; one had hepatocellular carcinoma and two had cutaneous melanoma.

Study-level points and caveats: Determination of antigen specificity was not performed for the expanded peripheral T cells. Some nonresponders additionally presented with little normalized T-cell clonal expansion.

This clone came up a few times. The antigen remains unidentified. Here immunoSEQ multiplex PCR was the method, and the copy in TCRdb shows in-frame clones only, minus some. The sample yields tens of thousands of clones, 65% to 85% seen once. The CDR3 length is 15 residues. The V and J ends lost 5 bases and 0 bases respectively, with 13 bases between them. Per the germline V gene, CDR1 is SGHTA and CDR2 is FQGNSA. The sequence was obtained from an adult with an advanced solid tumor such as melanoma, head and neck, liver or kidney cancer. The V and J genes are TRBV7-2 and TRBJ1-2, with unresolved D. The material was CD4+ or CD8+ T cells sorted from blood, obtained in a trial of the OX40 agonist ivuxolimab. Written as DNA, the CDR3 is TGTGCCAGCAGCCCCTTCGGCAGTACTAACTATGGCTACACCTTC. It specifies CASSPFGSTNYGYTF.